What follows are 29 T cell receptor beta chains derived from one specimen sequenced in a study of cytomegalovirus exposure and HLA in healthy donors. Primers included in the PCR were 60 Vbeta and 13 Jbeta primers. Sequenced by immunoSEQ multiplex PCR; TCRdb stores in-frame clones only, minus some. Among 120,000 to 150,000 clones listed, roughly two thirds were seen once. Material: PBMCs. The receptor set was obtained from a woman in her thirties or forties in good health and CMV-seronegative.

Of note for this clone: Other DNA sequences from this sample encode an identical CDR3 as well. The chain employs TRBV15 and TRBJ2-7; tentatively, D is TRBD2 (7 bases). Germline values: CDR1 LNHNV, CDR2 YYDKDF (reference sequence). CDR3 length: 15 amino acids. CDR3 amino acids: CATSRDGGGRNEQYV. For the CDR3, the DNA is TGTGCCACCAGCAGAGATGGGGGGGGGCGGAACGAGCAATACGTC.

In its sample, this clone was seen once. The genes are TRBV6-6 and TRBJ2-2; 8 nucleotides line up with TRBD2. Germline assignment: CDR1 MNHNY and CDR2 SVGAGI (reference sequence). Losses at the gene ends were 7 bases for V and 6 bases for J; bases not matched to a gene: 1. The CDR3 is 12 residues long. CDR3 sequence reads: CASNGGAGELFF. The DNA of the CDR3 is TGTGCCAGCAACGGGGGGGCCGGGGAGCTGTTTTTT.

The chain couples TRBV4-2 to TRBJ1-5; D is perhaps TRBD1 (5 bases). Trimming shortened V by 0 bases and J by 7 bases, and 13 bases separated the two germline ends. The CDR3 extends over 15 amino acids. Germline lookup yields CDR1 LGHNA and CDR2 YNFKEQ. The CDR3 nucleotides read TGTGCCAGCAGCCAAGATAGGGCCTCAGGGCAGCCCCAGCATTTT. As protein: CASSQDRASGQPQHF.

DNA of the CDR3: TGTGCCAGCAGCTTAGGGACAGGGGGCTATGGCTACACCTTC. Encoded protein: CASSLGTGGYGYTF. This rearrangement joins TRBV7-2 to TRBJ1-2, with 10 bases aligning to TRBD1. Germline V gene sequence: CDR1 SGHTA, CDR2 FQGNSA. V trimming: 1 base; J trimming: 4 bases; junction bases outside the gene matches: 0. The CDR3 extends over 14 amino acids.

The CDR3 region has the DNA TGTGCCAGCAGCGACAGGTCTTCCAACACCGGGGAGCTGTTTTTT. Protein product: CASSDRSSNTGELFF. The chain carries TRBV7-9 and TRBJ2-2, with D possibly being TRBD1 (6 bases). V lost 5 bases and J 2 bases, leaving 12 bases between the germline ends. CDR1 and CDR2 from the germline V gene are SEHNR and FQNEAQ (reference sequence). CDR3 length: 15 amino acids.

The chain uses TRBV7-9 and TRBJ2-1; TRBD2 agrees at 11 bases. This CDR3 has 15 amino acids. V shed 4 bases, J shed 4 bases, and the junction held 3 bases outside the gene matches. Germline CDR1 SEHNR, CDR2 FQNEAQ (reference sequence). CDR3 DNA sequence: TGTGCCAGCAGCTCACTAGCGGGGGAGTACAATGAGCAGTTCTTC. It specifies CASSSLAGEYNEQFF.

The rearrangement joins TRBV6-5 to TRBJ2-1, with 10 bases aligning to TRBD2. J gave up 10 bases and V 2 bases, and 2 bases lay outside the gene matches. The germline V gene encodes CDR1 MNHEY and CDR2 SVGAGI. CDR3 length: 13 residues. Here the CDR3 DNA reads TGTGCCAGCAGTTACACTAGCGGGGACGAGCAGTTCTTC. It codes for CASSYTSGDEQFF.

The chain carries TRBV11-2 and TRBJ2-7, with TRBD2 matching 12 bases. Germline CDR1 reads SGHAT; CDR2 reads FQNNGV. The trim removed 3 bases at V and 6 bases at J, leaving 3 bases unmatched. This CDR3 has 14 residues. The chain's CDR3 is CASSLTSGGSEQYV. CDR3 in DNA: TGTGCCAGCAGCTTGACTAGCGGGGGAAGCGAGCAGTACGTC.

The chain links TRBV7-2 to TRBJ2-1; TRBD1 agrees at 10 bases. Germline V CDR1 and CDR2: SGHTA, FQGNSA. This CDR3 is 14 amino acids long. J gave up 5 bases and V 3 bases, and 1 base lay outside the gene matches. CDR3 sequence reads: CASSFGTGDNEQFF. The CDR3 DNA follows: TGTGCCAGCAGCTTCGGGACAGGGGACAATGAGCAGTTCTTC. Drawing the rest from reference TRBV7-2 and TRBJ2-1, the complete variable domain is GAGVSQSPSNKVTEKGKDVELRCDPISGHTALYWYRQSLGQGLEFLIYFQGNSAPDKSGLPSDRFSAERTGGSVSTLTIQRTQQEDSAVYLCASSFGTGDNEQFFGPGTRLTVL.

The rearrangement uses TRBV10-3 and TRBJ2-5; D remains ambiguous. Trimming cost V 3 bases and J 2 bases, with 13 bases left between them. In germline, CDR1 is ENHRY, CDR2 SYGVKD. The CDR3 sequence is 15 residues long. CDR3 coding DNA: TGTGCCATCAGTGATACGGCAGGAACTCAAGAGACCCAGTACTTC. Its translation is CAISDTAGTQETQYF.

CDR3 in DNA: TGTGCCAGCAGTGAACAGAACAAAAACATTCAGTACTTC. Its translation is CASSEQNKNIQYF. The chain combines TRBV6-1 with TRBJ2-4; D gene unclear. V was pared by 2 bases and J by 3 bases, with 5 bases between. The germline V gene encodes CDR1 MNHNS and CDR2 SASEGT. The length of the CDR3 is 13 residues.

This clone occurred a few times. The chain combines TRBV28 with TRBJ1-5, with no clear D. V was trimmed by 7 bases and J by 3 bases, leaving 22 bases between them. Germline V lookup: CDR1 MDHEN, CDR2 SYDVKM. There are 17 residues in the CDR3. CDR3: CASNEPRTSAVNQPQHF. The CDR3 DNA reads as TGTGCCAGCAATGAACCTAGGACTTCGGCTGTCAATCAGCCCCAGCATTTT.

This chain links TRBV19 with TRBJ1-1; D is uncertain. The germline V gene encodes CDR1 LNHDA and CDR2 SQIVND (reference sequence). The V and J ends lost 7 bases and 0 bases respectively, with 9 bases between them. This CDR3 is built from 13 residues. CDR3 in amino acids: CASTLTLNTEAFF. In DNA, the CDR3 is TGTGCCAGTACTTTGACATTGAACACTGAAGCTTTCTTT.

The V and J genes are TRBV27 and TRBJ2-7; D is possibly TRBD2 (7 bases). Per germline, CDR1 MNHEY and CDR2 SMNVEV (reference sequence). Trimming stripped 3 bases from V and 9 bases from J, with 15 bases between. This CDR3 comprises 13 residues. CDR3 sequence reads: CASSLRAGEGQYF. The CDR3 DNA reads TGTGCCAGCAGTTTGAGGGCAGGGGAGGGGCAGTACTTC.

The chain is built from TRBV4-3 and TRBJ2-3; 8 nucleotides align to TRBD2. V trimming: 4 bases; J trimming: 5 bases; junction bases outside the gene matches: 5. Germline loops: CDR1 LGHNA, CDR2 YSLEER. This CDR3 spans 14 amino acids. CDR3 nucleotide sequence: TGCGCCAGCAGCCCCGGGGGGGCAGGAGATACGCAGTATTTT. Translating gives CASSPGGAGDTQYF.

The rearrangement joins TRBV10-1 to TRBJ2-3, with D perhaps TRBD1 (6 bases). V lost 4 bases and J 8 bases, leaving 13 bases between the germline ends. The germline V gene has CDR1 WNHNN and CDR2 SYGVQD (reference sequence). This CDR3 has 13 amino acids. The CDR3 bases are TGCGCCAGCAGTGCCTACAGGGAAAGTACGCAGTATTTT. This sequence encodes CASSAYRESTQYF.

The chain uses TRBV11-3 and TRBJ2-1, with a possible D match to TRBD1 (5 bases). The V gene lost 0 bases and the J gene lost 7 bases, with 7 bases spanning the gap. CDR3 length equals 13 residues. Germline CDR1 reads SGHNT; CDR2 reads YENEEA. The CDR3 DNA reads as TGTGCCAGCAGCTTAGACAGGGCGAATGAGCAGTTCTTC. It translates to CASSLDRANEQFF.

The chain carries TRBV11-2 and TRBJ2-2; 8 nucleotides line up with TRBD1. Germline V CDR1 and CDR2: SGHAT, FQNNGV. The CDR3 spans 15 residues. Trimming cost V 5 bases and J 7 bases; bases outside gene matches: 9. CDR3 in amino acids: CASSIGGQGHGELFF. CDR3 sequence (DNA): TGTGCCAGCAGCATAGGAGGACAGGGACACGGGGAGCTGTTTTTT.

This chain links TRBV4-2 with TRBJ2-4, with D maybe TRBD2 (6 bases). V was shortened by 4 bases and J by 3 bases, with 16 bases between the two germline ends. The germline CDR1 and CDR2 sequences are LGHNA and YNFKEQ. The CDR3 is made up of 16 amino acids. Written as DNA, the CDR3 is TGTGCCAGCAGCCCTCCCGGGGGTTCTGACAAAAACATTCAGTACTTC. This translates into CASSPPGGSDKNIQYF.

V usage is TRBV9 and J usage is TRBJ2-2; 11 bases are a match to TRBD1. J gave up 7 bases and V 5 bases, and 7 bases lay outside the gene matches. CDR1 SGDLS and CDR2 YYNGEE come from the germline V gene. The CDR3 spans 15 residues. Here the CDR3 DNA reads TGTGCCAGCAGACCGGGACAGGGGGAGGTCGGGGAGCTGTTTTTT. Translating gives CASRPGQGEVGELFF.

The chain links TRBV19 to TRBJ2-4, with D possibly being TRBD2 (5 bases). Germline values: CDR1 LNHDA, CDR2 SQIVND (reference sequence). The germline V and J ends were trimmed by 7 bases and 0 bases, with 7 bases remaining between them. This CDR3 contains 13 residues. The CDR3 nucleotides read TGTGCCAGTAATGAGGGAGCCAAAAACATTCAGTACTTC. Amino acid sequence: CASNEGAKNIQYF.

The chain carries TRBV7-2 and TRBJ1-1, with D unclear. Trimming pared 0 bases from V and 2 bases from J, leaving 4 bases between. CDR3 size: 13 residues. Per the germline V gene, CDR1 is SGHTA and CDR2 is FQGNSA. This CDR3 is CASSLARNTEAFF. The CDR3 DNA follows: TGTGCCAGCAGCTTAGCTCGTAACACTGAAGCTTTCTTT.

The chain carries TRBV15 and TRBJ2-7; TRBD1 matches 9 bases. CDR1 and CDR2 (germline): LNHNV, YYDKDF (reference sequence). The CDR3 is 13 amino acids. Germline trimming cut 9 bases from V and 4 bases from J; bases unmatched to any gene: 7. The CDR3 here is CATSQGAGYEQYV. CDR3 DNA: TGTGCCACTTCACAGGGGGCTGGGTACGAGCAGTACGTC.

This clone was recorded only once. This chain connects TRBV5-6 to TRBJ2-3; a possible D gene is TRBD2 (5 bases). V gave up 1 base and J gave up 7 bases, with 16 bases separating them. This CDR3 contains 15 residues. Looked up from germline, CDR1 is SGHDT and CDR2 is YYEEEE. In DNA, the CDR3 is TGTGCCAGCAGCTTGTTCGGGTACGGGGATTATACGCAGTATTTT. Protein product: CASSLFGYGDYTQYF. The whole variable domain, filled in from reference TRBV5-6 and TRBJ2-3, reads DAGVTQSPTHLIKTRGQQVTLRCSPKSGHDTVSWYQQALGQGPQFIFQYYEEEERQRGNFPDRFSGHQFPNYSSELNVNALLLGDSALYLCASSLFGYGDYTQYFGPGTRLTVL.

The chain uses TRBV28 and TRBJ1-4; the D gene is possibly TRBD1 (5 bases). Trimming took off 4 bases at V and 4 bases at J, with 19 bases between the two ends. This CDR3 contains 17 residues. Germline CDR1 and CDR2: MDHEN and SYDVKM. CDR3 in amino acids: CASSSTLGTGLNEKLFF. The CDR3 bases are TGTGCCAGCAGTTCAACGCTCGGAACAGGCCTTAATGAAAAACTGTTTTTT.

This chain uses TRBV4-1 with TRBJ2-7; 8 bases line up with TRBD2. The germline V gene encodes CDR1 MGHRA and CDR2 YSYEKL. This CDR3 comprises 16 residues. J gave up 5 bases and V 4 bases, and 13 bases lay outside the gene matches. The CDR3 DNA follows: TGCGCCAGCAGCCTCACGACTAGCGAGGGGTGGGACGAGCAGTACTTC. It is translated as CASSLTTSEGWDEQYF.

This clone showed up just a few times. This sequence joins TRBV7-6 and TRBJ1-1; D uncertain. Germline CDR1 is SGHVS and CDR2 is FNYEAQ. V lost 0 bases to trimming and J lost 1 base, with 9 bases between them. CDR3 length: 15 amino acids. The CDR3 loop is CASSLAGGENTEAFF. The CDR3 DNA reads as TGTGCCAGCAGCTTAGCTGGCGGCGAGAACACTGAAGCTTTCTTT.

The chain combines TRBV18 with TRBJ2-2; the match to TRBD1 covers 9 bases. The CDR3 loop spans 16 amino acids. Germline V gene sequence: CDR1 KGHSH, CDR2 LQKENI. After removal of 6 bases from V and 0 bases from J, the junction contained 5 bases not matched to a gene. The CDR3 DNA reads TGTGCCAGCTCGTCGGGGGACAGGGCGAACACCGGGGAGCTGTTTTTT. It codes for CASSSGDRANTGELFF.

This sequence joins TRBV11-2 and TRBJ1-3; perhaps TRBD1 as D (6 bases). The CDR3 extends over 18 amino acids. Germline V CDR1 and CDR2: SGHAT, FQNNGV. V shed 1 base and J shed 4 bases, with 20 bases lying between them. CDR3 DNA: TGTGCCAGCAGCTTAGGGGACGGGACATTCAGTCCCGGAAACACCATATATTTT. It translates to CASSLGDGTFSPGNTIYF.